The 4 T cell receptor beta chains below were found in one sample sequenced in a study of blood T cell repertoires in COVID-19. Libraries were prepared by immunoSEQ multiplex PCR; TCRdb keeps only in-frame clonotypes and omits some of them. The repertoire holds 250,000 to 300,000 clones, with 89% as singletons. The sample consisted of peripheral blood. All receptors derive from a man aged 45-65 years with acute or convalescent COVID-19.

The chain has TRBV7-9 and TRBJ1-2; 11 nucleotides match TRBD1. The CDR3 runs 14 residues. Trimming cost V 5 bases and J 4 bases; bases outside gene matches: 3. Looked up from germline, CDR1 is SEHNR and CDR2 is FQNEAQ (reference sequence). CDR3 DNA sequence: TGTGCCAGCAGCCCCGGGACAGGGGGCTATGGCTACACCTTC. It codes for CASSPGTGGYGYTF.

The rearrangement joins TRBV29-1 to TRBJ2-5; 9 nucleotides align to TRBD1. V trimming: 5 bases; J trimming: 2 bases; junction bases outside the gene matches: 3. Germline values: CDR1 SQVTM, CDR2 ANQGSEA. There are 13 residues in the CDR3. CDR3 region: CSVPGQGQETQYF. CDR3 DNA: TGCAGCGTTCCGGGACAGGGTCAAGAGACCCAGTACTTC.

The chain is built from TRBV6-2 or TRBV6-3 and TRBJ2-7, with TRBD2 matching 11 bases. V shed 0 bases and J 5 bases; nucleotides not matched to a gene: 12. The germline V gene has CDR1 MNHEY and CDR2 SVGEGT. This CDR3 comprises 18 residues. CDR3 region: CASSYSGLAANLPDEQYF. CDR3 DNA sequence: TGTGCCAGCAGTTACTCGGGACTAGCGGCCAATCTCCCCGACGAGCAGTACTTC.

The chain combines TRBV2 with TRBJ2-7, with a weak D call TRBD1 (6 bases). The V end was cut by 5 bases, the J end by 6 bases, with 23 bases between. CDR3 length: 16 amino acids. Germline assignment: CDR1 SNHLY and CDR2 FYNNEI. DNA of the CDR3: TGTGCCAGCAGTTATCCCACGTTTGCAGGGGAGATCGAGCAGTACTTC. It specifies CASSYPTFAGEIEQYF.